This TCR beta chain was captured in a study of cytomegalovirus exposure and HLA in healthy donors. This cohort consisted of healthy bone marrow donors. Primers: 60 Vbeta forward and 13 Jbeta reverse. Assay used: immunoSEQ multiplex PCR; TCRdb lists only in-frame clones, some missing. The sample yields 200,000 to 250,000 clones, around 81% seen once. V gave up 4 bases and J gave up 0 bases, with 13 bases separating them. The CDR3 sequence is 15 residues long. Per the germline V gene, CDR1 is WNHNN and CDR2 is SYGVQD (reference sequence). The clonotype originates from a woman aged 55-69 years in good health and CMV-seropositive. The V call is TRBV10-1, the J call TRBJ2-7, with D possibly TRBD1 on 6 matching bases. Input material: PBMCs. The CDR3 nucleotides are TGCGCCAGCAGTGTAGGGGACATCTACTCCTACGAGCAGTACTTC. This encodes CASSVGDIYSYEQYF.